Given below is one T cell receptor (beta chain) in context. Profiled with immunoSEQ multiplex PCR; TCRdb holds only in-frame clones, not every one. The sample has 250,000 to 300,000 clones, about 80% seen once; the top ten hold around 3.4%. The data stem from a study of blood T cell repertoires in COVID-19. The CDR3 runs to 14 residues. Germline assignment: CDR1 LGHDT and CDR2 YNNKEL (reference sequence). V lost 0 bases and J lost 3, with 6 bases in between. The J gene is TRBJ2-1, the V gene TRBV3-1 (or the pseudogene TRBV3-2); a possible D gene is TRBD2 (5 bases). The receptor's source is a woman of 80 years or more with acute or convalescent COVID-19. The specimen was peripheral blood. In DNA form, the CDR3 reads TGTGCCAGCAGCCAAGATCGGGGCTACAATGAGCAGTTCTTC. It specifies CASSQDRGYNEQFF.